This T cell receptor beta chain is from a study of long-term antiretroviral therapy in people with HIV. General study points: Blood collection from the mid-2000s to the late 2010s possibly occurred under older ART regimens.

Every specimen provided about 1-10 million cryopreserved PBMC before DNA extraction took place. The run of the v3.0 immunoSEQ assay was at survey level. Using immunoSEQ multiplex PCR, the repertoire was profiled, and TCRdb retains in-frame clones only, with some absent. This sample carries tens of thousands of clones, about 87% of them seen once, and the ten largest clones take roughly 3.9%. Worth noting for this clone: Its specificity is not known. Other nucleotide sequences from this sample produce the same CDR3.

Trimming at V came to 2 bases and at J to 0 bases, leaving 2 bases not matched to a gene. The CDR3 covers 15 residues. CDR1 SGDLS and CDR2 YYNGEE come from the germline V gene. The TCR originated in a woman aged 18-30 years with HIV. The chain combines TRBV9 with TRBJ2-3, with 8 bases fitting TRBD2. The sample in question was unsorted PBMCs, obtained 1.8 years after starting antiretroviral therapy. Here the CDR3 reads CASSVASGSTDTQYF. In nucleotides, the CDR3 is TGTGCCAGCAGCGTGGCTAGCGGGAGCACAGATACGCAGTATTTT.